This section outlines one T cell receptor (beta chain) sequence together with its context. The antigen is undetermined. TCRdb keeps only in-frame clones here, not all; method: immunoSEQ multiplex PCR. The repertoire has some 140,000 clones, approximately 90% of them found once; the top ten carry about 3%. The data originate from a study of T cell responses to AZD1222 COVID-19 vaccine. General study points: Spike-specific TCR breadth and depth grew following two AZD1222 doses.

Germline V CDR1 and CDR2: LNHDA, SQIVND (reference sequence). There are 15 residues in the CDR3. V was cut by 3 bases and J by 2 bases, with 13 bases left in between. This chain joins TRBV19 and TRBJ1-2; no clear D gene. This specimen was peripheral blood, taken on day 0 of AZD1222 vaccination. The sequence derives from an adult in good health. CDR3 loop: CASSIIWQANYGYTF. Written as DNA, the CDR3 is TGTGCCAGTAGTATTATTTGGCAGGCGAACTATGGCTACACCTTC.